This TCR beta chain was found in a study of T cell repertoires in cytomegalovirus infection. Study-level information: Shared public TCR beta signatures pointed to both CMV infection and a matching HLA type. The study's findings and limits: Based on cumulative public TCR beta family frequency, carriers of CMV plus the relevant HLA were identified.

From germline, CDR1 is SGHDT and CDR2 YYEEEE. This CDR3 spans 17 amino acids. V shed 4 bases, J shed 10 bases, and the junction held 17 bases outside the gene matches. This clonotype has only a few counts. What it binds is unknown. MiXCR, applied by TCRdb to the reads, yields one record per CDR3 protein. The sample holds about 190,000 distinct CDR3 sequences, under 30% seen once. V gene TRBV5-6 combines with J gene TRBJ1-6; 7 bases are shared with TRBD1. Input material: PBMCs. This sequence was found in a human donor in good health (CMV status not recorded). Some clones in this sample may be carry-over from other donors' samples. Here the CDR3 DNA reads TGTGCCAGCAGCGGGGGGACCGGGACAGAAAAGAGGTCACCCCTCCACTTT. Its protein is CASSGGTGTEKRSPLHF.